The clone carrying this TCR beta chain has just one count. Its antigen remains unknown. The data belong to a study of cytomegalovirus exposure and HLA in healthy donors. CDR3 length equals 15 residues. V shed 0 bases and J shed 5 bases, with 10 bases lying between them. Germline loops: CDR1 LNHDA, CDR2 SQIVND (reference sequence). The study's findings and limits: Later genetic work tied a missense DCLRE1C variant to beta-chain V and J trimming. Later on, an analysis showed TCR association rates differing by HLA locus, with DRB1 the most and HLA-C the fewest.

PCR involved 60 Vbeta and 13 Jbeta primers. Libraries were prepared by immunoSEQ multiplex PCR; TCRdb keeps only in-frame clonotypes and omits some of them. The table shows around 250,000 clones, with about 80% occurring only once. This TCR was sampled from a woman aged 55-69 years in good health and CMV-seropositive. The chain couples TRBV19 to TRBJ2-2; weak D call: TRBD2 (6 bases). Material: PBMCs. The CDR3 sequence: CASSIEQGGTGELFF. Here the CDR3 DNA reads TGTGCCAGTAGTATAGAGCAGGGAGGAACCGGGGAGCTGTTTTTT.